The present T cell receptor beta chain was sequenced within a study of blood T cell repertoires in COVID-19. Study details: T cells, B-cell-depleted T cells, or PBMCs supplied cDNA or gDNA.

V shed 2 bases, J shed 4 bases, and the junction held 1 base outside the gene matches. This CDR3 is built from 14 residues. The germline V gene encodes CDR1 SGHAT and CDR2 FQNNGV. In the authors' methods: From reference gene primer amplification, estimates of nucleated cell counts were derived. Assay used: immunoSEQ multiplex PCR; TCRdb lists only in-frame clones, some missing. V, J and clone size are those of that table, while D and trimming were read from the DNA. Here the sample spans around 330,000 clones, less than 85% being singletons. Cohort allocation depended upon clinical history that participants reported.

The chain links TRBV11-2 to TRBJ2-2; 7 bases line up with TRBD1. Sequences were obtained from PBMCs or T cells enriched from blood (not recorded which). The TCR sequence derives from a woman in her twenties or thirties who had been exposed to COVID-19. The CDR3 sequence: CASSLTGATGELFF. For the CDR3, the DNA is TGTGCCAGCAGCTTAACAGGGGCCACCGGGGAGCTGTTTTTT.